The rows below give T cell receptor beta chains drawn from one sample of a study of cytomegalovirus exposure and HLA in healthy donors. Repertoires were generated with immunoSEQ multiplex PCR, while TCRdb's copy carries only in-frame clones and drops some. The table has roughly 100,000 clones, 75% to 85% seen once; the top ten hold 9% to 12%. The material sequenced was PBMCs. Receptors were obtained from a woman younger than 35 in good health and CMV-seropositive. Each CDR3 is given with its conserved first and last residue. The D gene is left open where the match is weak. For some rows the clone size is stated as once, few or many, or as a class when expanded; others skip it.

clone size	J gene	D gene	V gene	CDR3 DNA	CDR3 protein
-	TRBJ1-5	-	TRBV21-1	TGTGCCAGCAGTCCCCGACAGAGCAATCAGCCCCAGCATTTT	CASSPRQSNQPQHF
-	TRBJ1-2	-	TRBV30	TGTGCCTGGAGAGGAGGTCGGGGGGCTGGGGACATCAGGGGCTACACCTTC	CAWRGGRGAGDIRGYTF
-	TRBJ1-6	-	TRBV4-1	TGCGCCAGCAGCCTAAATAATTCACCCCTCCACTTT	CASSLNNSPLHF
-	TRBJ2-3	TRBD2	TRBV14	TGTGCCAGCAGACGAGCGGGGGGGCCAAGAGATACGCAGTATTTT	CASRRAGGPRDTQYF
-	TRBJ2-3	-	TRBV13	TGTGCCAGCAGCGGCTGGGGGGACCCCTTTAGCACAGATACGCAGTATTTT	CASSGWGDPFSTDTQYF
-	TRBJ2-5	TRBD2	TRBV27	TGTGCCAGCAGTCAGGGACTAGCGGGGGTTGAAGAGACCCAGTACTTC	CASSQGLAGVEETQYF
-	TRBJ2-4	TRBD2	TRBV6-5	TGTGCCAGCAGTTACTCTACTAGCGTCGAAAACATTCAGTACTTC	CASSYSTSVENIQYF
-	TRBJ2-7	-	TRBV27	TGTGCCAGCAGTTTACTAGGGCAGGGATTCTACGAGCAGTACTTC	CASSLLGQGFYEQYF
-	TRBJ2-5	-	TRBV5-8	TGTGCCAGCGCGGGAAAGGGGCGGTGGGCACTACAACAAGAGACCCAGTACTTC	CASAGKGRWALQQETQYF
-	TRBJ2-3	TRBD2	TRBV19	TGTGCCAGTAGTATCTCCGGGAGGGGCCCAGATACGCAGTATTTT	CASSISGRGPDTQYF
-	TRBJ2-7	TRBD1	TRBV6-5	TGTGCCAGCAGTTACCGGGACAGCTCCTACGAGCAGTACTTC	CASSYRDSSYEQYF
-	TRBJ2-6	-	TRBV19	TGTGCCAGTAGTATCGGAGACGGCCCCGTCCGGGCCAACGTCCTGACTTTC	CASSIGDGPVRANVLTF
-	TRBJ1-1	-	TRBV5-4	TGTGCCAGCAGCTTGGTAGGTGGCAGGGAAGCTTTCTTT	CASSLVGGREAFF
few	TRBJ1-6	-	TRBV6-5	TGTGCCAGCAAGGGGTGGGATTCACCCCTCCACTTT	CASKGWDSPLHF
few	TRBJ2-3	TRBD2	TRBV4-3	TGCGCCAGCAGCCAAGATCGGACTAGCGACTTCACAGATACGCAGTATTTT	CASSQDRTSDFTDTQYF
-	TRBJ2-7	TRBD1	TRBV7-6	TGTGCCAGCAGCCATAATCGGGACAGGGGATATAGCGAGCAGTACTTC	CASSHNRDRGYSEQYF
-	TRBJ1-4	TRBD1	TRBV19	TGTGCCAGTAGTGTCCTCCCGGGACAGGGGGATGAAAAACTGTTTTTT	CASSVLPGQGDEKLFF
-	TRBJ2-2	TRBD1	TRBV5-1	TGCGCCAGCAGCCCTCCGGGACAGGGGATTGGCACCGGGGAGCTGTTTTTT	CASSPPGQGIGTGELFF
-	TRBJ2-7	-	TRBV19	TGTGCCAGTAGTACGGCAGGCCCCTACGAGCAGTACTTC	CASSTAGPYEQYF
-	TRBJ1-1	TRBD1	TRBV7-6	TGTGCCAGCAGCCGTACCACGGGACAGGACACTGAAGCTTTCTTT	CASSRTTGQDTEAFF
-	TRBJ1-6	-	TRBV6-1	TGTGCCAGCACGGGCAGGGTCCGGGCACCCCTCCACTTT	CASTGRVRAPLHF
few	TRBJ1-2	TRBD1	TRBV28	TGTGCCAGCGGGTGGGACAGGGGAAACGGTGGCTACACCTTC	CASGWDRGNGGYTF
-	TRBJ2-7	TRBD2	TRBV5-1	TGCGCCAGCGGGGCCCAGGCTAGCGGGGGTTCCTACGAGCAGTACTTC	CASGAQASGGSYEQYF
-	TRBJ2-1	-	TRBV2	TGTGCCAGCAGTGACGCGCGCTACAATGAGCAGTTCTTC	CASSDARYNEQFF
-	TRBJ1-1	-	TRBV7-3	TGTGCCAGCAGCTTAATGGGGGGAGGGGATACTGAAGCTTTCTTT	CASSLMGGGDTEAFF
-	TRBJ1-4	TRBD1	TRBV7-9	TGTGCCAGCAGCTTAGGGGACAGGGGGCTCGACGAAAAACTGTTTTTT	CASSLGDRGLDEKLFF
-	TRBJ1-2	-	TRBV28	TGTGCCAGCAGGGGGAGCGTGGGTCCCGGGGGCTACACCTTC	CASRGSVGPGGYTF
-	TRBJ2-7	TRBD2	TRBV7-8	TGTGCCAGCAGCTCGGAGGGAGGGCCCTCCTACGAGCAGTACTTC	CASSSEGGPSYEQYF
-	TRBJ1-1	-	TRBV14	TGTGCCAGCAGCCCTTACCAAGCATCAGGCACTGAAGCTTTCTTT	CASSPYQASGTEAFF
-	TRBJ2-4	TRBD1	TRBV29-1	TGCAGCGGGATACTAGGGGGCCTGCTAGCCAAAAACATTCAGTACTTC	CSGILGGLLAKNIQYF
-	TRBJ2-7	TRBD2	TRBV6-5	TGTGCCAGCAGGCCTGGGACTAGCGGGAGATACGAGCAGTACTTC	CASRPGTSGRYEQYF
-	TRBJ2-7	-	TRBV18	TGTGCCAGCTCCCCCGGAGGCCCAGCAAGATACGAGCAGTACTTC	CASSPGGPARYEQYF
-	TRBJ2-5	-	TRBV25-1	TGTGCCAGCAGTGACCCTCTACTAGGTGGGGAGACCCAGTACTTC	CASSDPLLGGETQYF
-	TRBJ2-7	TRBD2	TRBV7-2	TGTGCCAGCAGCTTAGACACTAGCGGAGCCTACGAGCAGTACTTC	CASSLDTSGAYEQYF
-	TRBJ2-1	TRBD2	TRBV7-2	TGTGCCAGCAACTTAGGAGGCGGGGGCTCCTACAATGAGCAGTTCTTC	CASNLGGGGSYNEQFF
-	TRBJ1-1	TRBD1	TRBV11-2	TGTGCCAGCAGCTTCTACCCGCAGGGGGCCATGAACACTGAAGCTTTCTTT	CASSFYPQGAMNTEAFF
-	TRBJ1-6	-	TRBV25-1	TGTGCCAGCAGTGGATACAGGGCGGATAATTCACCCCTCCACTTT	CASSGYRADNSPLHF
-	TRBJ2-7	TRBD1	TRBV9	TGTGCCAGCAGCCCCCCACAGGGGGCCCTTTCCTACGAGCAGTACTTC	CASSPPQGALSYEQYF
-	TRBJ2-2	TRBD2	TRBV18	TGTGCCAGCTCACCTCGACTAGCGGAGGGGACCGGGGAGCTGTTTTTT	CASSPRLAEGTGELFF
-	TRBJ1-5	-	TRBV2	TGTGCCAGCAGTGTACAGGGAGATCAGCCCCAGCATTTT	CASSVQGDQPQHF